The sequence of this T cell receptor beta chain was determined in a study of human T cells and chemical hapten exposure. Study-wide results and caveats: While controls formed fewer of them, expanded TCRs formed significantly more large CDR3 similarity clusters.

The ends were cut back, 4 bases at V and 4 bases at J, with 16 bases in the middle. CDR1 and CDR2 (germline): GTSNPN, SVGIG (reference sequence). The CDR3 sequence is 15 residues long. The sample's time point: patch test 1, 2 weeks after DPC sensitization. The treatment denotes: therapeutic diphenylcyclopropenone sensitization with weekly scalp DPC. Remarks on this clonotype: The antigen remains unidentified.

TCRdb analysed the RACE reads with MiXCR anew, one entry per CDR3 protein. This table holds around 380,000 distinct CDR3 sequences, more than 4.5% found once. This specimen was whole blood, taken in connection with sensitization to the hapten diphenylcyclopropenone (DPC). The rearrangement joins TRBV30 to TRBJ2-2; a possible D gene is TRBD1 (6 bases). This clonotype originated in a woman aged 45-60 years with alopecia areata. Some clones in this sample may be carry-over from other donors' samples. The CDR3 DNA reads TGTGCCTGGATGGCCCCCCCAGGGGTCACCGGGGAGCTGTTTTTT. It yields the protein CAWMAPPGVTGELFF.